These 6 T cell receptor beta chains were sequenced from one sample in a study of shared clonotypes between healthy human individuals. Profiled with immunoSEQ multiplex PCR; TCRdb holds only in-frame clones, not every one. This sample has 90,000 to 120,000 clones, with about 71% found just once. The sequencing sample was made of memory CD8+ T cells sorted from blood. Subset: CD45RO+ cells pooled with CCR7-negative TemRA cells. The receptors originated from a woman aged 30 to 39 in good health.

In nucleotides, the CDR3 is TGTGCCAGCAGCCTACTAGCGGGAGTTAATGAGCAGTTCTTC. Amino acids: CASSLLAGVNEQFF. V gene TRBV2 combines with J gene TRBJ2-1, with 11 bases lining up with TRBD2. This CDR3 region has 14 residues. Germline CDR1 reads SNHLY; CDR2 reads FYNNEI. With 6 bases clipped from V and 7 bases from J, the junction kept 5 bases outside the gene matches.

This clone was detected a few times. This chain joins TRBV19 and TRBJ1-5; D call uncertain. V lost 2 bases and J lost 2, with 13 bases in between. The CDR3 sequence is 16 residues long. Germline assignment: CDR1 LNHDA and CDR2 SQIVND (reference sequence). The CDR3 loop reads CASSISTAGGNQPQHF. In nucleotides, the CDR3 is TGTGCCAGTAGTATAAGTACCGCCGGGGGCAATCAGCCCCAGCATTTT.

The chain has TRBV4-2 and TRBJ1-1, with a possible D match to TRBD1 (5 bases). The CDR3 has 15 amino acids. V shed 0 bases and J shed 7 bases, with 15 bases lying between them. The germline V gene encodes CDR1 LGHNA and CDR2 YNFKEQ. The DNA for the CDR3 is TGTGCCAGCAGCCAAGAACTACAAAGGAGGGGTGAAGCTTTCTTT. Residues: CASSQELQRRGEAFF.

The V call is TRBV11-2, the J call TRBJ1-5; D unresolved. CDR3 length: 17 residues. V was shortened by 1 base and J by 0 bases, with 13 bases between the two germline ends. Looked up from germline, CDR1 is SGHAT and CDR2 is FQNNGV. The CDR3 DNA reads TGTGCCAGCAGCTTAGGTGACGAACAGTTTAGCAATCAGCCCCAGCATTTT. Amino acids: CASSLGDEQFSNQPQHF.

The chain combines TRBV4-2 with TRBJ2-5, with D unclear. The J call may not be correct, given that the DNA end is closer to TRBJ2-7. CDR1 and CDR2 (germline): LGHNA, YNFKEQ. This CDR3 is 14 amino acids long. CDR3 loop: CASSQLSDSYEQYF. The CDR3, as DNA: TGTGCCAGCAGCCAACTAAGCGACTCCTACGAGCAGTACTTC.

In this sample, this clone turned up a few times. The CDR3 region has the DNA TGTGCCAGCAGCCAAGATCGCCAGGGCTATTCCTACGAGCAGTACTTC. It encodes CASSQDRQGYSYEQYF. The chain combines TRBV14 with TRBJ2-7; D perhaps matches TRBD1 (5 bases). The CDR3 is 16 amino acids. V lost 0 bases to trimming and J lost 1 base, with 13 bases between them. Germline values: CDR1 SGHDN, CDR2 FVKESK.